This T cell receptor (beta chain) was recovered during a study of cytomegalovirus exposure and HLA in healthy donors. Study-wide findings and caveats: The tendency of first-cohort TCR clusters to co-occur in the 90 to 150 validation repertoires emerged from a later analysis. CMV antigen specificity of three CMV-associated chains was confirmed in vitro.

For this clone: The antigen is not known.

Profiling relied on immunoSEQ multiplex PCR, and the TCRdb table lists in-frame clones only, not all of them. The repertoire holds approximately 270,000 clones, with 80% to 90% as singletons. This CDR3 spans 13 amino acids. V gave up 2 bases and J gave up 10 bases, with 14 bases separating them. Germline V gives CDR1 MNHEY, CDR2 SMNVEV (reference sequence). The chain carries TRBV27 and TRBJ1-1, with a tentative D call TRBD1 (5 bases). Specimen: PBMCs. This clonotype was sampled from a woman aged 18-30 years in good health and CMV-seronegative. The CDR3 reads CASSLPAPRGAFF. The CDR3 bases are TGTGCCAGCAGTTTACCAGCTCCAAGGGGAGCTTTCTTT.